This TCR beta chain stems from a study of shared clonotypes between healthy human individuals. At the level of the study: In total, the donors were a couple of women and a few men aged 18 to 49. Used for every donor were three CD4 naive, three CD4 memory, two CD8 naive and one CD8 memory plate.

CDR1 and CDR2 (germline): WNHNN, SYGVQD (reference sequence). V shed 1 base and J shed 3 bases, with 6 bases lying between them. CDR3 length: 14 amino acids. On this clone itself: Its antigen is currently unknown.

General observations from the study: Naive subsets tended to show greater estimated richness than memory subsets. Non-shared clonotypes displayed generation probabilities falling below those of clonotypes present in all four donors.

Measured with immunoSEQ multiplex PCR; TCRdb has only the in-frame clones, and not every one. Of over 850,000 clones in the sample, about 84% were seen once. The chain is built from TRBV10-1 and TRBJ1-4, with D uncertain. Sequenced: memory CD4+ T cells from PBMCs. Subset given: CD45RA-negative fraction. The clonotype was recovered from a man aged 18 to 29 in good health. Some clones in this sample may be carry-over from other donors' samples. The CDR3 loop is CASSEYGPNEKLFF. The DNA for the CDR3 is TGCGCCAGCAGTGAGTACGGCCCTAATGAAAAACTGTTTTTT.